The 30 T cell receptor beta chains reported below all come from one sample, sequenced in a study of blood T cell repertoires in COVID-19. TCRdb's copy holds only in-frame clones and misses some; the assay was immunoSEQ multiplex PCR. Of hundreds of thousands of clones in the sample, 80% to 90% were seen once. Sequencing was performed on PBMCs or T cells enriched from blood (not recorded which). The source is a young man who had recovered from COVID-19.

In DNA, the CDR3 is TGCGCCAGCAGCCCGGGACAGGGGGCATGGGATACGCAGTATTTT. Translating it yields CASSPGQGAWDTQYF. V usage is TRBV5-1 and J usage is TRBJ2-3, with TRBD1 identical over 12 bases. J gave up 6 bases and V 4 bases, and 6 bases lay outside the gene matches. This CDR3 is 15 amino acids long. Germline V gene lookup returns CDR1 SGHRS and CDR2 YFSETQ.

The J gene is TRBJ2-2, the V gene TRBV11-3; D is possibly TRBD1 (5 bases). Looked up from germline, CDR1 is SGHNT and CDR2 is YENEEA. V lost 5 bases, J lost 6 bases, and 16 bases lay in between. This CDR3 region has 15 residues. As DNA, the CDR3 is TGTGCCAGCAGCGGAGCCACAGCAGGGTCCGGGGAGCTGTTTTTT. It encodes CASSGATAGSGELFF.

The gene calls are TRBV28 and TRBJ1-4; 10 nucleotides agree with TRBD1. The V gene end was trimmed by 4 bases and the J gene end by 8 bases; junction bases not matched to a gene: 7. CDR1 is MDHEN, CDR2 SYDVKM, per germline. This CDR3 has 15 amino acids. CDR3: CASSSQDRGWEKLFF. The CDR3 DNA reads as TGTGCCAGCAGTTCCCAGGACAGGGGGTGGGAAAAACTGTTTTTT.

This chain uses TRBV18 with TRBJ1-6, with D uncertain. The V end was cut by 3 bases, the J end by 14 bases, with 14 bases between. The CDR3 sequence is 13 residues long. The germline V gene encodes CDR1 KGHSH and CDR2 LQKENI. Here the CDR3 reads CASSPPSGESLHF. CDR3 sequence (DNA): TGTGCCAGCTCACCCCCGTCTGGGGAGTCCCTCCACTTT.

V and J are TRBV7-9 and TRBJ2-2, with 9 bases fitting TRBD1. The ends lost 11 bases at V and 4 bases at J; junction bases unmatched: 8. Per the germline V gene, CDR1 is SEHNR and CDR2 is FQNEAQ (reference sequence). The CDR3 sequence is 14 residues long. The CDR3 DNA follows: TGTGCCGGACCGGGACAGGGTGGCACCGGGGAGCTGTTTTTT. Residues: CAGPGQGGTGELFF.

Remarks on this clone: The germline gene is not matched at one end of the junction; a read error may be the cause. The chain is built from TRBV18 and TRBJ2-7; TRBD1 matches 8 bases. The V gene's germline CDR1 is KGHSH and CDR2 LQKENI. This CDR3 spans 14 amino acids. The CDR3 here is CASSPQGTGTEQYF. The CDR3 bases are TGTGCCAGCTCTCCACAAGGGACAGGAACCGAGCAGTACTTC.

The chain links TRBV19 to TRBJ2-3; 10 bases align to TRBD1. The junction had 7 bases not matched to a gene; V was cut back by 6 bases and J by 4 bases. The CDR3 covers 15 residues. Germline CDR1 and CDR2: LNHDA and SQIVND (reference sequence). The CDR3 DNA reads as TGTGCCAGTAGGATCCGGGACAGGGGACCAGATACGCAGTATTTT. This translates into CASRIRDRGPDTQYF.

The chain uses TRBV6-5 and TRBJ2-1; D is perhaps TRBD1 (6 bases). The CDR3 covers 15 residues. Germline V gene sequence: CDR1 MNHEY, CDR2 SVGAGI. V was clipped by 6 bases and J by 1 base, with 13 bases between them. DNA for the CDR3: TGTGCCAGCAGGGACAGAGTATCTTCCTACAATGAGCAGTTCTTC. Protein: CASRDRVSSYNEQFF.

The chain uses TRBV19 and TRBJ1-5; D gene ambiguous. Germline-derived CDR1 and CDR2 are LNHDA and SQIVND (reference sequence). This CDR3 comprises 15 residues. V was trimmed by 5 bases and J by 0 bases, leaving 11 bases between them. CDR3 protein: CASSPTPGSNQPQHF. For the CDR3, the DNA is TGTGCCAGTAGTCCAACCCCGGGTAGCAATCAGCCCCAGCATTTT.

The chain carries TRBV6-6 and TRBJ1-4; 7 bases fit TRBD1. CDR1 is MNHNY, CDR2 SVGAGI, per germline (reference sequence). The ends lost 6 bases at V and 5 bases at J; junction bases unmatched: 6. The CDR3 is 14 amino acids. In nucleotides, the CDR3 is TGTGCCAGCAGCACGGACAGGCGGAATGAAAAACTGTTTTTT. It specifies CASSTDRRNEKLFF.

About this clone: This specimen includes other DNA sequences encoding the same CDR3. The CDR3 reads CASTGTGNTIYF. CDR3 bases: TGTGCCAGTACTGGGACAGGAAACACCATATATTTT. The J gene is TRBJ1-3, the V gene TRBV19; the D gene is possibly TRBD1 (6 bases). The CDR3 consists of 12 residues. Looked up from germline, CDR1 is LNHDA and CDR2 is SQIVND (reference sequence). V was clipped by 7 bases and J by 4 bases, with 8 bases between them.

This clone was recorded only once. The rearrangement joins TRBV20-1 to TRBJ2-7, with D maybe TRBD2 (5 bases). Trimming cost V 5 bases and J 3 bases, with 5 bases left between them. The CDR3 sequence is 10 residues long. CDR1 and CDR2 (germline): DFQATT, SNEGSKA (reference sequence). CDR3 protein: CSAGSYEQYF. The CDR3 region has the DNA TGCAGTGCTGGGAGCTACGAGCAGTACTTC.

V and J are TRBV28 and TRBJ1-1; D may be TRBD1 (5 bases). This CDR3 contains 14 residues. Trimming stripped 5 bases from V and 6 bases from J, with 16 bases between. Germline assignment: CDR1 MDHEN and CDR2 SYDVKM. In DNA, the CDR3 is TGTGCCAGCAGTCCCGGGGGAGGGTCGCCTGAAGCTTTCTTT. Translating it yields CASSPGGGSPEAFF.

This chain connects TRBV12-5 to TRBJ1-5; 10 nucleotides align to TRBD1. Germline CDR1 reads LGHNT; CDR2 reads FRNRAP. The CDR3 has 19 amino acids. The V gene end was trimmed by 4 bases and the J gene end by 2 bases; junction bases not matched to a gene: 14. CDR3 bases: TGTGCTAGTGGTTCGACAGGGGGCACTAGGGATGGTGGCAATCAGCCCCAGCATTTT. Translating it yields CASGSTGGTRDGGNQPQHF.

This rearrangement joins TRBV18 to TRBJ2-1; 12 nucleotides line up with TRBD1. There are 20 residues in the CDR3. Germline V gene data show CDR1 as KGHSH and CDR2 as LQKENI. Trimming cost V 1 base and J 7 bases; bases outside gene matches: 17. As DNA, the CDR3 is TGTGCCAGCTCACCACTTGCGGGACAGGGGGCGTGGGCCAAGGGGAATGAGCAGTTCTTC. Translating gives CASSPLAGQGAWAKGNEQFF.

This chain uses TRBV11-2 with TRBJ2-7, with TRBD1 identical over 8 bases. The CDR3 is 13 amino acids. The trim removed 5 bases at V and 2 bases at J, leaving 2 bases unmatched. Germline V gene lookup returns CDR1 SGHAT and CDR2 FQNNGV. CDR3 in amino acids: CASSMGQAYEQYF. The CDR3 DNA reads as TGTGCCAGCAGCATGGGACAGGCCTACGAGCAGTACTTC.

The sample holds one count of this clone. The V call is TRBV24-1, the J call TRBJ2-3; tentatively, D is TRBD1 (5 bases). This CDR3 contains 14 residues. CDR1 is KGHDR and CDR2 is SFDVKD in the germline V gene. V lost 4 bases and J lost 1, with 8 bases in between. CDR3 coding DNA: TGTGCCACCAGTGAGCCGACAGGCACAGATACGCAGTATTTT. It translates to CATSEPTGTDTQYF.

In DNA, the CDR3 is TGTGCCAGCAGACCTGGGACAGGGCTTAATGAAAAACTGTTTTTT. Its protein product is CASRPGTGLNEKLFF. This chain joins TRBV27 and TRBJ1-4; 9 bases are shared with TRBD1. Unmatched junction bases numbered 6, after V lost 6 bases and J lost 4 bases. CDR1 is MNHEY and CDR2 is SMNVEV in the germline V gene (reference sequence). The CDR3 covers 15 residues.

This clone appeared a few times. CDR3 amino acids: CASSLVATSTDTQYF. CDR3 DNA: TGCGCCAGCAGCTTGGTGGCGACTAGCACAGATACGCAGTATTTT. The V and J genes are TRBV5-1 and TRBJ2-3; D is unclear. The CDR3 has 15 residues. Germline V lookup: CDR1 SGHRS, CDR2 YFSETQ. V lost 0 bases, J lost 0 bases, and 8 bases lay in between.

V gene TRBV6-5 combines with J gene TRBJ1-4; 9 nucleotides match TRBD1. V dropped 6 bases and J dropped 4; count of bases not matched to a gene: 6. Germline CDR1 MNHEY, CDR2 SVGAGI. This CDR3 contains 15 residues. In nucleotides, the CDR3 is TGTGCCAGCAGCTATGGGGGACAGGGTAATGAAAAACTGTTTTTT. Translated, it gives CASSYGGQGNEKLFF.

V and J are TRBV29-1 and TRBJ1-5, with 10 bases fitting TRBD1. Germline trimming cut 1 base from V and 6 bases from J; bases unmatched to any gene: 0. Germline CDR1 reads SQVTM; CDR2 reads ANQGSEA. The CDR3 extends over 13 amino acids. The CDR3 nucleotides are TGCAGCGTTGAAGGGACAGGGGGTCAGCCCCAGCATTTT. Translated, it gives CSVEGTGGQPQHF.

The J gene is TRBJ1-2, the V gene TRBV5-1; 7 bases fit TRBD1. With V trimmed by 4 bases and J by 0 bases, 3 bases remained unmatched. The CDR3 covers 14 residues. Germline CDR1 and CDR2: SGHRS and YFSETQ. The CDR3 DNA follows: TGCGCCAGCAGCACCGGGACAGCTAACTATGGCTACACCTTC. It translates to CASSTGTANYGYTF.

V is TRBV3-1 (or the pseudogene TRBV3-2) and J is TRBJ1-1, with D possibly being TRBD1 (6 bases). V shed 1 base and J shed 8 bases, with 8 bases lying between them. CDR1 and CDR2 from the germline V gene are LGHDT and YNNKEL (reference sequence). The CDR3 totals 12 residues. CDR3 nucleotides: TGTGCCAGCAGCCAAGCCGACAGGGAAGCTTTCTTT. It translates to CASSQADREAFF.

The gene calls are TRBV2 and TRBJ2-7; 7 positions agree with TRBD1. V lost 7 bases to trimming and J lost 4 bases; unmatched junction nucleotides: 13. Germline CDR1 is SNHLY and CDR2 is FYNNEI. The CDR3 is made up of 15 amino acids. CDR3 bases: TGTGCCAGCACCATAGACAGGGAGTCGCGTTACGAGCAGTACTTC. It codes for CASTIDRESRYEQYF.

This clone was seen only a few times. The chain is built from TRBV7-3 and TRBJ1-1, with D perhaps matching TRBD1 (5 bases). Trimming removed 5 bases at V and 4 bases at J, with 14 bases between. The CDR3 totals 14 residues. Germline V gene data show CDR1 as SGHTA and CDR2 as FQGTGA. The CDR3 loop is CASSPMGGSTEAFF. In DNA form, the CDR3 reads TGTGCCAGCAGCCCAATGGGGGGAAGCACTGAAGCTTTCTTT.

The chain recombines TRBV28 with TRBJ1-4; maybe TRBD1 (6 bases). The V gene's germline CDR1 is MDHEN and CDR2 SYDVKM. The CDR3 is made up of 15 amino acids. Trimming removed 6 bases at V and 4 bases at J, with 15 bases between. Written as DNA, the CDR3 is TGTGCCAGCAGCCGGCTCACAGGGAATAATGAAAAACTGTTTTTT. This gives the protein CASSRLTGNNEKLFF.

This clone was counted ten times or more. The chain carries TRBV18 and TRBJ1-6, with D unresolved. This CDR3 is 16 amino acids long. V was shortened by 3 bases and J by 5 bases, with 14 bases between the two germline ends. From germline, CDR1 is KGHSH and CDR2 LQKENI. The CDR3 nucleotides are TGTGCCAGCTCACCTGGTAGACTCCTAGATAATTCACCCCTCCACTTT. It codes for CASSPGRLLDNSPLHF.

The chain has TRBV19 and TRBJ2-3, with TRBD2 matching over 12 bases. CDR1 and CDR2 (germline): LNHDA, SQIVND (reference sequence). The V and J ends lost 6 bases and 5 bases, in that order; junction bases with no gene match: 3. This CDR3 is built from 14 residues. As DNA, the CDR3 is TGTGCCAGTAGACTAGCGGGAGGAGGAGATACGCAGTATTTT. Translation: CASRLAGGGDTQYF.

The V gene is TRBV6-6, the J gene TRBJ2-2; TRBD1 aligns across 10 bases. The CDR3 extends over 15 amino acids. V dropped 6 bases and J dropped 5; count of bases not matched to a gene: 6. Germline values: CDR1 MNHNY, CDR2 SVGAGI (reference sequence). DNA of the CDR3: TGTGCCAGCAGCACCGGGACAGGGGTTACCGGGGAGCTGTTTTTT. Its protein is CASSTGTGVTGELFF.

The chain combines TRBV4-1 with TRBJ1-1; D not certain. This CDR3 spans 13 amino acids. V lost 4 bases and J lost 4, with 10 bases in between. CDR1 MGHRA and CDR2 YSYEKL come from the germline V gene. The CDR3 DNA reads TGCGCCAGCAGCCCGGGAAGGGCCACTGAAGCTTTCTTT. It translates to CASSPGRATEAFF.